Reported below is one T cell receptor (beta chain). Its antigen is still unknown. Germline V gene sequence: CDR1 MNHNS, CDR2 SASEGT. The CDR3 contains 14 residues. The V segment lost 6 bases and the J segment 6 bases; nucleotides outside the gene matches: 9. Roughly 0.55 micrograms of biopsy DNA per sample underwent TCRB immunosequencing. Profiling relied on immunoSEQ multiplex PCR, and the TCRdb table lists in-frame clones only, not all of them. The table lists about 8,200 clones, about 96% of them singletons. The data were obtained in a study of T cell repertoires in ileal Crohn's disease. Findings and caveats of the study: Mucosal expansions were suggested to be mainly CD8 T cells.

Source material: ileal tissue. V is TRBV6-1 and J is TRBJ1-1, with 8 nucleotides matching TRBD1. The TCR was taken from an adult with Crohn's disease. The CDR3 bases are TGTGCCAGCAGGCTAGGACAGGGAGGGGCTGAAGCTTTCTTT. This sequence encodes CASRLGQGGAEAFF.